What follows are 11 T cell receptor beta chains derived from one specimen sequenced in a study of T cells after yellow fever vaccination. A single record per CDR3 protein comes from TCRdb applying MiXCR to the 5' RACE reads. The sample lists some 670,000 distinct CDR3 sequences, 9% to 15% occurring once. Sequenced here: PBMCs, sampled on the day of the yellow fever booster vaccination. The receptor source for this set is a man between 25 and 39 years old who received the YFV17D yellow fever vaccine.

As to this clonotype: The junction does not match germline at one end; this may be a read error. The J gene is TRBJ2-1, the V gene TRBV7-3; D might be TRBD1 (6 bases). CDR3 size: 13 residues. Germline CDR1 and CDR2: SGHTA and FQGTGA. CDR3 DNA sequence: TGTGCCAGCAGCTTAATGTCCGGGACATCCAAACTCTTC. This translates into CASSLMSGTSKLF. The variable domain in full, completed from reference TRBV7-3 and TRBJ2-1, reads GAGVSQTPSNKVTEKGKYVELRCDPISGHTALYWYRQSLGQGPEFLIYFQGTGAADDSGLPNDRFFAVRPEGSVSTLKIQRTERGDSAVYLCASSLMSGTSKLFGPGTRLTVL.

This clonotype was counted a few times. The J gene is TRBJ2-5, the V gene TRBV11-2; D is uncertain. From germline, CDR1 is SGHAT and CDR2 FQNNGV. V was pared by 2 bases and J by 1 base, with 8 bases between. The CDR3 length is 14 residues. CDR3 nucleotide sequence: TGTGCCAGCAGCTTAACTTGGATCCAAGAGACCCAGTACTTC. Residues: CASSLTWIQETQYF.

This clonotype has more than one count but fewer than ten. The CDR3 loop reads CASSFGAGEMNEQFF. As DNA, the CDR3 is TGTGCCAGCAGCTTTGGAGCGGGAGAAATGAATGAGCAGTTCTTC. V and J are TRBV5-5 and TRBJ2-1, with 8 bases fitting TRBD2. Germline loops: CDR1 SGHKS, CDR2 YYEKEE (reference sequence). J gave up 7 bases and V 2 bases, and 8 bases lay outside the gene matches. The CDR3 sequence is 15 residues long.

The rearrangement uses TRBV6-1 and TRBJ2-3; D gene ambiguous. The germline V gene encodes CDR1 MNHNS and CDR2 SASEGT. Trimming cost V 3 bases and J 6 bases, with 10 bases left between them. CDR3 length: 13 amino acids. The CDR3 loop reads CASSEMIRDTQYF. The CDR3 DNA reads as TGTGCCAGCAGTGAGATGATCAGGGATACGCAGTATTTT.

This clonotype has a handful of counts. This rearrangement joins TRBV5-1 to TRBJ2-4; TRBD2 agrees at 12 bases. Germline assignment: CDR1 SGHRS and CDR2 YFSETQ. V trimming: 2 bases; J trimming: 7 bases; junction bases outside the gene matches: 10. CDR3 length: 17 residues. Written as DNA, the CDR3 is TGCGCCAGCAGCTTCCAGAGACTAGCGGGAGAAGTGAACATTCAGTACTTC. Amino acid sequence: CASSFQRLAGEVNIQYF. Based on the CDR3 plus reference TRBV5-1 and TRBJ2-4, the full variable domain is KAGVTQTPRYLIKTRGQQVTLSCSPISGHRSVSWYQQTPGQGLQFLFEYFSETQRNKGNFPGRFSGRQFSNSRSEMNVSTLELGDSALYLCASSFQRLAGEVNIQYFGAGTRLSVL.

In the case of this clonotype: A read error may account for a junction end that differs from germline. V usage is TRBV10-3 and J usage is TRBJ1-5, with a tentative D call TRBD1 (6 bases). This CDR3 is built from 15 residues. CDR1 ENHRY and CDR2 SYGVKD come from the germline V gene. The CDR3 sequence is CAISERQDSNQPLHF. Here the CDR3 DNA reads TGTGCCATCAGTGAACGACAGGATAGCAATCAGCCCCTGCATTTT.

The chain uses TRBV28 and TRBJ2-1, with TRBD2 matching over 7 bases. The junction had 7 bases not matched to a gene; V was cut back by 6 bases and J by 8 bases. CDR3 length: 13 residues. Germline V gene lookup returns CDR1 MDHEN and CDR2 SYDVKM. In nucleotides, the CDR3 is TGTGCCAGCAGACTAGCGATGAGCGATGAGCAGTTCTTC. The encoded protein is CASRLAMSDEQFF.

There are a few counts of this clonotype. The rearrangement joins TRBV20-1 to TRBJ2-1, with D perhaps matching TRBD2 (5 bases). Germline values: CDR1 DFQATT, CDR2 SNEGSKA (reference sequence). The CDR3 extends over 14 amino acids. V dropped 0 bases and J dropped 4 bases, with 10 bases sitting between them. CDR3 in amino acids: CSARDPLAYNEQFF. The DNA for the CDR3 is TGCAGTGCTAGAGATCCCCTAGCTTACAATGAGCAGTTCTTC.

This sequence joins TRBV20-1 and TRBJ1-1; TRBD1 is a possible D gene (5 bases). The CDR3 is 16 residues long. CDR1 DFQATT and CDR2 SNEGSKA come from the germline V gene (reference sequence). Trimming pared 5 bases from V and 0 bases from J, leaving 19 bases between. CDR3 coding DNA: TGCAGTGCTCGCAGGGAGGGGACTTACATGAACACTGAAGCTTTCTTT. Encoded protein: CSARREGTYMNTEAFF.

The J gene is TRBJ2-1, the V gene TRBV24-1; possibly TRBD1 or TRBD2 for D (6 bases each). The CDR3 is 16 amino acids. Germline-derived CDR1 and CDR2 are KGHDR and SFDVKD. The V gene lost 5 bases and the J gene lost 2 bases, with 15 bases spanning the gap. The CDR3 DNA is TGTGCCACCAGTGGTTACGGGGGCGAGACCTACAATGAGCAGTTCTTC. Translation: CATSGYGGETYNEQFF.

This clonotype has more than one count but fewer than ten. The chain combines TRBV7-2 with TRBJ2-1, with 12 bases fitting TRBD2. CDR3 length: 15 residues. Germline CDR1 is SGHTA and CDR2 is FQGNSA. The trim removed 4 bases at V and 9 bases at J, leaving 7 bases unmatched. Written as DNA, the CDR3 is TGTGCCAGCAGCTCGAGAGGACTAGCGGGACGTGAGCAGTTCTTC. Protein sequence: CASSSRGLAGREQFF.